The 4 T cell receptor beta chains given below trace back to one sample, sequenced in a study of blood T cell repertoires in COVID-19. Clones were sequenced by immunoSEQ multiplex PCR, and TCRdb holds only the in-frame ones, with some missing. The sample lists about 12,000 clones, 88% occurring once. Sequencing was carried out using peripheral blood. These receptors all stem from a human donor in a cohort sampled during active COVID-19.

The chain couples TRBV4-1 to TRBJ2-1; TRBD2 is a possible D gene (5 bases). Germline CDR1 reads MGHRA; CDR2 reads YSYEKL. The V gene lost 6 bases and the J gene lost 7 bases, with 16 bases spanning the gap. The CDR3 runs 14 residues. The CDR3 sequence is CASSEGLLGNEQFF. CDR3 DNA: TGCGCCAGCAGTGAGGGCCTACTGGGGAATGAGCAGTTCTTC.

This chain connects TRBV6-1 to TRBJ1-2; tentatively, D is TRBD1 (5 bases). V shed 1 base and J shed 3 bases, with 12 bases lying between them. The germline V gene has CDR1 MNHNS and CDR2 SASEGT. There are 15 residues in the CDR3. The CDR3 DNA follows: TGTGCCAGCAGTGAAGGGTTTTGGGGGGACTATGGCTACACCTTC. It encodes CASSEGFWGDYGYTF.

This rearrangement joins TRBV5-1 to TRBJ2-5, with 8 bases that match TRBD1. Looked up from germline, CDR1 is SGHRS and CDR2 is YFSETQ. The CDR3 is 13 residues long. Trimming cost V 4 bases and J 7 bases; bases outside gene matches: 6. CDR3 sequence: CASSPAGQGTQYF. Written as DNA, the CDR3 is TGCGCCAGCAGCCCGGCAGGACAGGGGACCCAGTACTTC.

CDR3 coding DNA: TGTGCCAGCAGCCAAGCGTGGCGGGAGGGTAGGGATGAGCAGTTCTTC. This codes for CASSQAWREGRDEQFF. The chain uses TRBV3-1 (or the pseudogene TRBV3-2) and TRBJ2-1; 9 nucleotides line up with TRBD2. The germline V gene has CDR1 LGHDT and CDR2 YNNKEL (reference sequence). Trimming cost V 1 base and J 8 bases; bases outside gene matches: 9. CDR3 length: 16 amino acids.